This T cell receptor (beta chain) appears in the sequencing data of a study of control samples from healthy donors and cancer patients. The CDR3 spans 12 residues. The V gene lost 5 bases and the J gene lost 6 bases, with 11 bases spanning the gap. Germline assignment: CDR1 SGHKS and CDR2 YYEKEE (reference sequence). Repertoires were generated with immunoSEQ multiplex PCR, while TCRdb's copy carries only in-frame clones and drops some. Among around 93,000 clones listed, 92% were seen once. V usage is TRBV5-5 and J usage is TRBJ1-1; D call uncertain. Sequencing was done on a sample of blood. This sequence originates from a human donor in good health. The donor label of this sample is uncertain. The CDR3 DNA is TGTGCCAGCAGACACGACAAGTCTGAAGCTTTCTTT. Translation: CASRHDKSEAFF.